These 8 T cell receptor beta chains share one sample of origin, sequenced in a study of T-cell memory formation after mild COVID-19. TCRdb reanalysed the 5' RACE reads using MiXCR and keeps one entry per CDR3 protein. Of about 600,000 distinct CDR3 sequences in the sample, less than 25% were seen once. The sample was PBMCs or a T cell subset sorted from them (not recorded which). Receptors were obtained from an adult woman who had mild COVID-19 (a few samples of this study predate the infection). Cell type and time point are not known.

The chain couples TRBV12-3 or TRBV12-4 to TRBJ1-2; D gene ambiguous. V was pared by 3 bases and J by 2 bases, with 13 bases between. The CDR3 length is 15 residues. CDR3 sequence (DNA): TGTGCCAGCAGTTTTGTCCCTCGGGAGAACTATGGCTACACCTTC. This codes for CASSFVPRENYGYTF.

This clonotype was seen at least ten times. The chain employs TRBV12-3 or TRBV12-4 and TRBJ1-1; D may be TRBD1 (6 bases). CDR3 length equals 14 residues. V was clipped by 6 bases and J by 1 base, with 12 bases between them. CDR3 loop: CASRASTGNTEAFF. The DNA of the CDR3 is TGTGCCAGCAGGGCGTCGACAGGGAACACTGAAGCTTTCTTT.

This clonotype was detected a few times. V and J are TRBV24-1 and TRBJ1-2; D is unresolved. V shed 1 base and J shed 6 bases, with 8 bases lying between them. CDR1 KGHDR and CDR2 SFDVKD come from the germline V gene. The CDR3 spans 13 residues. CDR3 sequence: CATSDLGRNGYTF. The DNA for the CDR3 is TGTGCCACCAGTGATTTAGGCCGGAATGGCTACACCTTC.

This clonotype came up a few times. The chain couples TRBV9 to TRBJ1-2, with TRBD1 identical over 8 bases. The CDR3 contains 14 residues. CDR1 and CDR2 from the germline V gene are SGDLS and YYNGEE. V shed 0 bases, J shed 8 bases, and the junction held 6 bases outside the gene matches. The chain's CDR3 is CASSVESGGGGYTF. DNA for the CDR3: TGTGCCAGCAGCGTAGAGTCAGGGGGCGGCGGCTACACCTTC.

V is TRBV18 and J is TRBJ1-1; D uncertain. Between the trimmed V and J ends, which lost 1 base and 1 base, there was a span of 13 bases. The CDR3 totals 16 residues. Germline CDR1 KGHSH, CDR2 LQKENI. CDR3 coding DNA: TGTGCCAGCTCACCACTCGCCGCAAATGAGAACACTGAAGCTTTCTTT. Protein: CASSPLAANENTEAFF.

This clonotype was detected only a few times. This rearrangement joins TRBV7-2 to TRBJ1-1; D is perhaps TRBD1 (5 bases). V lost 2 bases and J lost 3, with 19 bases in between. CDR3 length equals 17 residues. Germline-derived CDR1 and CDR2 are SGHTA and FQGNSA. CDR3 in amino acids: CASSLTLFGGRDTEAFF. The CDR3 nucleotides are TGTGCCAGCAGCTTAACCCTCTTTGGGGGGAGAGACACTGAAGCTTTCTTT.

This clonotype appeared a few times. The chain joins TRBV18 to TRBJ2-2; no reliable D call. The CDR3 spans 20 residues. Germline-derived CDR1 and CDR2 are KGHSH and LQKENI. Between the trimmed V and J ends, which lost 0 bases and 4 bases, there was a span of 24 bases. DNA for the CDR3: TGTGCCAGCTCACCACCGTCTAGTCCGGGTGAAGCTCTATCCACCGGGGAGCTGTTTTTT. Translated, it gives CASSPPSSPGEALSTGELFF.

There are a few counts of this clonotype. CDR3 residues: CASSPPKDSADTQYF. CDR3 DNA sequence: TGTGCCAGCTCACCACCGAAGGACTCGGCAGATACGCAGTATTTT. The rearrangement joins TRBV18 to TRBJ2-3; maybe TRBD2 (5 bases). The CDR3 totals 15 residues. Trimming stripped 0 bases from V and 4 bases from J, with 11 bases between. In germline, CDR1 is KGHSH, CDR2 LQKENI.